This is a list of T cell receptor beta chains from one sample in a study of immune aging and cytomegalovirus after organ transplant. Their specific antigens are unknown. TCRdb processed the single-cell sequencing reads anew with MiXCR; each CDR3 protein has one entry. The sample contains approximately 22,000 distinct CDR3 sequences, about a third of which appear only once. Sample: CMV peptide-activated CD4+ and CD8+ T cells sorted from blood, taken at five time points, pooled. These TCRs come from a female donor who had a heart transplant and CMV viremia. CDR3s include the opening cysteine and the closing phenylalanine or tryptophan. A D gene is named only where the DNA matches it firmly. Some rows have no size entry. The others give once, few or many, or a class for an expanded clone.

size: once
D: TRBD2
J: TRBJ2-2
V: TRBV5-1
CDR3: CASTKASGSSFGELFF
DNA: TGCGCCAGCACCAAGGCTAGCGGGAGTTCATTCGGGGAGCTGTTTTTT

size: -
D: TRBD2
J: TRBJ2-1
V: TRBV5-6
CDR3: CASSGYGLAVHNEQFF
DNA: TGTGCCAGCAGCGGATATGGACTAGCGGTTCACAATGAGCAGTTCTTC

size: -
D: TRBD2
J: TRBJ2-1
V: TRBV6-2/TRBV6-3
CDR3: CASSPPARGRLAGEAYNEQFF
DNA: TGTGCCAGCAGTCCCCCAGCCCGCGGCCGACTAGCGGGAGAAGCCTACAATGAGCAGTTCTTC

size: -
D: -
J: TRBJ2-6
V: TRBV7-3
CDR3: CASSLSRLRGSGANVLTF
DNA: TGTGCCAGCAGCTTGTCACGCCTCAGGGGCTCTGGGGCCAACGTCCTGACTTTC

size: -
D: -
J: TRBJ2-2
V: TRBV5-1
CDR3: CASSRAGPIVSTGELFF
DNA: TGCGCCAGCAGTCGAGCAGGGCCCATAGTTTCCACCGGGGAGCTGTTTTTT

size: -
D: TRBD1
J: TRBJ1-5
V: TRBV20-1
CDR3: CSARRGPGGNRPQHF
DNA: TGCAGTGCTAGAAGGGGGCCAGGGGGCAATCGGCCCCAGCATTTT

size: many
D: -
J: TRBJ2-1
V: TRBV19
CDR3: CASSTYNEQFF
DNA: TGTGCCAGTAGTACCTACAATGAGCAGTTCTTC

size: medium-sized
D: -
J: TRBJ1-5
V: TRBV12-3/TRBV12-4
CDR3: CASRRTVVGNQPQHF
DNA: TGTGCCAGCAGACGAACAGTAGTGGGAAATCAGCCCCAGCATTTT

size: few
D: TRBD2
J: TRBJ2-1
V: TRBV4-1
CDR3: CASSSLPGTSGGHSYNEQFF
DNA: TGCGCCAGCAGCTCCCTACCCGGGACTAGCGGGGGCCACTCCTACAATGAGCAGTTCTTC

size: -
D: TRBD2
J: TRBJ2-1
V: TRBV7-9
CDR3: CASSSTSGNWFGNEQFF
DNA: TGTGCCAGCAGCTCGACTAGCGGGAATTGGTTCGGCAATGAGCAGTTCTTC

size: few
D: -
J: TRBJ2-1
V: TRBV19
CDR3: CASSIRVGEQFF
DNA: TGTGCCAGTAGTATCCGAGTGGGGGAGCAGTTCTTC

size: -
D: TRBD2
J: TRBJ2-1
V: TRBV18
CDR3: CASSPSSGSGSLDELSF
DNA: TGTGCCAGCTCACCCTCCAGTGGGAGCGGGAGTTTGGATGAGCTGTCCTTC